The 20 T cell receptor beta chains presented below share a single source sample, sequenced in a study of T cell repertoires in cytomegalovirus infection (dated by TCRdb to the late 2010s). The sample was run on an Illumina HiSeq 1500. The public reads were run again by TCRdb, first through fastp at Q25 and then through MiXCR, and only productive beta chains were kept. All rows with the same CDR3 protein become a single entry with the most common DNA and genes. The sample has roughly 76,000 distinct CDR3 sequences on record, about 3.8% of them singletons. The ten largest clones represent 3.5% to 5% of the sample. Material for sequencing was PBMCs. The receptors were sampled from a human donor in good health (CMV status not recorded). Some clones in this sample may be carry-over from other donors' samples.

This clonotype was counted ten times or more. The chain recombines TRBV7-2 with TRBJ1-1, with unresolved D. V lost 1 base to trimming and J lost 8 bases, with 8 bases between them. Germline CDR1 SGHTA, CDR2 FQGNSA. The CDR3 contains 12 residues. This chain's CDR3 is CASSLDSNEAFF. In nucleotides, the CDR3 is TGTGCCAGCAGCTTAGACTCTAACGAAGCTTTCTTT.

This clonotype was counted many times. The rearrangement joins TRBV5-4 to TRBJ2-7; 7 bases align to TRBD1. Per germline, CDR1 SGHNT and CDR2 YYREEE (reference sequence). The CDR3 consists of 15 residues. Trimming removed 2 bases from V and 6 bases from J; junction bases left unmatched: 11. DNA of the CDR3: TGTGCCAGCAGCTTTAAAGGGGGCGGCTTCCGCGAGCAGTACTTC. This translates into CASSFKGGGFREQYF.

There are many counts of this clonotype. This chain uses TRBV7-8 with TRBJ2-1, with D uncertain. Trimming took off 6 bases at V and 5 bases at J, with 8 bases between the two ends. The CDR3 runs 12 residues. CDR1 and CDR2 from the germline V gene are SGHVS and FQNEAQ. The CDR3 DNA follows: TGTGCCAGCAGGATTTACGACAATGAGCAGTTCTTC. Protein: CASRIYDNEQFF.

This clonotype showed up many times. This chain connects TRBV7-2 to TRBJ2-3, with 8 bases matching TRBD1. The ends lost 1 base at V and 14 bases at J; junction bases unmatched: 5. This CDR3 comprises 12 residues. CDR1 is SGHTA, CDR2 FQGNSA, per germline. CDR3 amino acids: CASSLGGTGSYF. The CDR3 DNA reads as TGTGCCAGCAGCTTAGGGGGGACAGGATCGTATTTT.

This clonotype qualifies as medium-sized. V usage is TRBV7-2 and J usage is TRBJ2-1; D remains unclear. V lost 5 bases, J lost 3 bases, and 17 bases lay in between. This CDR3 contains 16 residues. Germline lookup yields CDR1 SGHTA and CDR2 FQGNSA. CDR3 coding DNA: TGTGCCAGCAGCCCTACACAAGTTCGAAACTACAATGAGCAGTTCTTC. Translating it yields CASSPTQVRNYNEQFF.

This clonotype occurred many times. The rearrangement links TRBV6-2 or TRBV6-3 to TRBJ2-7; 7 bases fit TRBD1. The CDR3 consists of 14 residues. Trimming removed 6 bases from V and 0 bases from J; junction bases left unmatched: 5. Germline-derived CDR1 and CDR2 are MNHEY and SVGEGT. The CDR3 spells CASRTGWSSYEQYF. Here the CDR3 DNA reads TGTGCCAGCAGGACAGGGTGGAGCTCCTACGAGCAGTACTTC.

Ten or more counts support this clonotype. The rearrangement links TRBV7-2 to TRBJ2-3; D may match TRBD1 or TRBD2 (6 bases each). The CDR3 length is 14 residues. Germline V gene data show CDR1 as SGHTA and CDR2 as FQGNSA. The germline V and J ends were trimmed by 5 bases and 5 bases, with 14 bases remaining between them. The CDR3, as DNA: TGTGCCAGCAGCATTACGGGGGCCGGAGATACGCAGTATTTT. It translates to CASSITGAGDTQYF. Full variable domain (missing parts from reference TRBV7-2 and TRBJ2-3): GAGVSQSPSNKVTEKGKDVELRCDPISGHTALYWYRQSLGQGLEFLIYFQGNSAPDKSGLPSDRFSAERTGGSVSTLTIQRTQQEDSAVYLCASSITGAGDTQYFGPGTRLTVL.

This clonotype was detected ten times or more. The J gene is TRBJ1-3, the V gene TRBV6-1; D gene uncertain. This CDR3 spans 14 amino acids. V gave up 5 bases and J gave up 0 bases, with 8 bases separating them. Germline CDR1 and CDR2: MNHNS and SASEGT. CDR3: CASSYMSSGNTIYF. The CDR3 coding sequence is TGTGCCAGCAGTTATATGAGCTCTGGAAACACCATATATTTT.

This clonotype was counted ten times or more. The chain links TRBV6-1 to TRBJ2-5; the D is unclear. This CDR3 spans 14 amino acids. Trimming removed 1 base at V and 4 bases at J, with 10 bases between. CDR1 and CDR2 from the germline V gene are MNHNS and SASEGT. The CDR3, as DNA: TGTGCCAGCAGTGAAGTTGGGAACATAGAGACCCAGTACTTC. This encodes CASSEVGNIETQYF.

The sample holds many counts of this clonotype. The chain is built from TRBV12-3 or TRBV12-4 and TRBJ2-3; 8 nucleotides match TRBD2. CDR3 length: 13 amino acids. Trimming removed 6 bases from V and 6 bases from J; junction bases left unmatched: 5. CDR3 nucleotide sequence: TGTGCCAGCAGGAGTTTAGCGGGGGATACGCAGTATTTT. It translates to CASRSLAGDTQYF.

This clonotype was counted ten times or more. J is TRBJ1-1 and V is TRBV30; no clear D gene. This CDR3 comprises 11 residues. The germline V gene has CDR1 GTSNPN and CDR2 SVGIG (reference sequence). In DNA form, the CDR3 reads TGTGTGGCCTCAGAGAACACTGAAGCTTTCTTT. Translation gives CVASENTEAFF.

In its sample, this clonotype was seen many times. The V and J genes are TRBV7-9 and TRBJ1-5; D possibly corresponds to TRBD1 (5 bases). From germline, CDR1 is SEHNR and CDR2 FQNEAQ (reference sequence). The CDR3 extends over 13 amino acids. Trimming left V 5 bases short and J 7 bases short, with 12 bases between. The CDR3 is CASSRDARQPQHF. The CDR3 bases are TGTGCCAGCAGCCGGGACGCCAGGCAGCCCCAGCATTTT.

This clonotype was found many times. V usage is TRBV7-2 and J usage is TRBJ2-5, with 8 bases that match TRBD1. The V segment lost 5 bases and the J segment 5 bases; nucleotides outside the gene matches: 10. This CDR3 comprises 15 residues. The V gene's germline CDR1 is SGHTA and CDR2 FQGNSA. The CDR3, as DNA: TGTGCCAGCAGCACTCCCGGGACAGGACTCGAGACCCAGTACTTC. Residues: CASSTPGTGLETQYF.

This clonotype was found many times. The chain links TRBV9 to TRBJ1-1; the D is unclear. Germline CDR1 reads SGDLS; CDR2 reads YYNGEE. V was pared by 4 bases and J by 9 bases, with 16 bases between. This CDR3 is 13 amino acids long. The CDR3 nucleotides are TGTGCCAGCAGCCCCGGGCCCGGAGGTAAAGCTTTCTTT. Its translation: CASSPGPGGKAFF.

In its sample, this clonotype was seen many times. This chain joins TRBV5-1 and TRBJ1-2, with D possibly matching TRBD1 (5 bases). Trimming removed 6 bases at V and 0 bases at J, with 18 bases between. This CDR3 is 16 amino acids long. From germline, CDR1 is SGHRS and CDR2 YFSETQ. The CDR3 loop reads CASNTGRAGANYGYTF. The DNA of the CDR3 is TGCGCCAGCAATACCGGCAGGGCAGGTGCTAACTATGGCTACACCTTC.

This clonotype was recorded many times. The V and J genes are TRBV20-1 and TRBJ2-3, with 7 bases matching TRBD1. The germline gives CDR1 DFQATT, CDR2 SNEGSKA (reference sequence). The CDR3 totals 14 residues. V shed 4 bases and J 4 bases; nucleotides not matched to a gene: 8. CDR3 bases: TGCAGTGCTACTGACAGGGTGAGGGCAGATACGCAGTATTTT. This gives the protein CSATDRVRADTQYF.

The sample holds many counts of this clonotype. This chain joins TRBV19 and TRBJ1-2; 11 bases line up with TRBD1. This CDR3 is built from 17 residues. Germline V gene lookup returns CDR1 LNHDA and CDR2 SQIVND (reference sequence). Losses at the gene ends were 1 base for V and 4 bases for J; bases not matched to a gene: 8. The CDR3 is CASSIVGQGARGYGYTF. Here the CDR3 DNA reads TGTGCCAGTAGTATAGTCGGACAGGGGGCCCGGGGCTATGGCTACACCTTC.

There are many counts of this clonotype. The J gene is TRBJ2-1, the V gene TRBV27; no clear D gene. V was trimmed by 5 bases and J by 6 bases, leaving 14 bases between them. From germline, CDR1 is MNHEY and CDR2 SMNVEV (reference sequence). The length of the CDR3 is 14 residues. CDR3 protein: CASSPVKRSNEQFF. In nucleotides, the CDR3 is TGTGCCAGCAGTCCAGTAAAGAGAAGCAATGAGCAGTTCTTC.

This clonotype was picked up many times. J is TRBJ2-1 and V is TRBV6-2 or TRBV6-3, with 11 bases identical to TRBD2. The V segment lost 4 bases and the J segment 3 bases; nucleotides outside the gene matches: 5. Germline V gene sequence: CDR1 MNHEY, CDR2 SVGEGT. There are 16 residues in the CDR3. This CDR3 is CASSFPGTSGYNEQFF. CDR3 nucleotides: TGTGCCAGCAGTTTCCCCGGGACTAGCGGCTACAATGAGCAGTTCTTC.

Ten or more counts support this clonotype. The chain couples TRBV28 to TRBJ1-1; D gene unclear. This CDR3 spans 15 amino acids. Between the trimmed V and J ends, which lost 2 bases and 3 bases, there was a span of 13 bases. Germline loops: CDR1 MDHEN, CDR2 SYDVKM. CDR3 residues: CASSLPEGTDTEAFF. Written as DNA, the CDR3 is TGTGCCAGCAGTTTACCGGAAGGAACGGACACTGAAGCTTTCTTT.